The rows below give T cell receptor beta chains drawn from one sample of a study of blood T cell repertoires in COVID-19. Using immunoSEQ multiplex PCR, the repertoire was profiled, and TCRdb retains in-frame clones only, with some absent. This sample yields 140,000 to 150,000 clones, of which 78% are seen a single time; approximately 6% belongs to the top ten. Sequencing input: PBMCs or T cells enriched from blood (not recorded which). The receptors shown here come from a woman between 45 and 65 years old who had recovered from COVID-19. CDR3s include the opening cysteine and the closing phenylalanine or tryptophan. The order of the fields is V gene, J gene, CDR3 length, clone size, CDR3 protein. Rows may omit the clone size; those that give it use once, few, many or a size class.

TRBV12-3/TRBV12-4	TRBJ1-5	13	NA	CASSFTVNQPQHF
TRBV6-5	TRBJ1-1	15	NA	CASSSLGGKNTEAFF
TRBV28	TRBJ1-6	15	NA	CATTLGMYDNSPLHF
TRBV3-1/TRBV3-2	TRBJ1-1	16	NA	CASSRGHTGLNTEAFF
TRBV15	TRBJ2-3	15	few	CATSREGGDTDTQYF
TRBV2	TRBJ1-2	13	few	CASDRDRGQGYTF
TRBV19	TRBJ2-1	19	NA	CASSMALAGGPSSYNEQFF
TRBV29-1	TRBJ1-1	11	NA	CSVVGQGQAFF
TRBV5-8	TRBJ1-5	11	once	CASTLDSPQHF
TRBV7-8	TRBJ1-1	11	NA	CASSLGERAFF
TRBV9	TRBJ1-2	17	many	CASSTPWGGQGGYGYTF
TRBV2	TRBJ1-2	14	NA	CASSEEGGYYGYTF
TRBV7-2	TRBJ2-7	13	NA	CASSLFKESEQYF
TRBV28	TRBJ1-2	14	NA	CASSFARTNYGYTF
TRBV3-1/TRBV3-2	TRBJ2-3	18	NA	CASSHPSSPSLEADTQYF
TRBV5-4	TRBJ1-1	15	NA	CASSSTGGGYTEAFF
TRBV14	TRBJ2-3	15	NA	CASSRQGVLVDTQYF
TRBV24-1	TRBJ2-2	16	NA	CATSDRTGEDTGELFF
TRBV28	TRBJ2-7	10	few	CASSFNEQYF
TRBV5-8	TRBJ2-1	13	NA	CASSLAGHPPNLF
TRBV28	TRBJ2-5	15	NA	CASSFSSSEGETQYF
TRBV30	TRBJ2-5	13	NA	CAWSGGSQETQYF
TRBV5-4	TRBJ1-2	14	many	CASSPEGTGNGYTF
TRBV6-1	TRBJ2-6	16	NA	CASSERVISGANVLTF
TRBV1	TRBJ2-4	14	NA	CTSSQYTIKNIQYF
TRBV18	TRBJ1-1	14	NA	CASSLGTGGAEAFF
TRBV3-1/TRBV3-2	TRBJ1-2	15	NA	CASSQDNRQDYGYTF
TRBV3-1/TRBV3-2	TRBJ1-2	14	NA	CASSSTGPTYGYTF
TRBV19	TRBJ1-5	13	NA	CASSLDRIQPQHF
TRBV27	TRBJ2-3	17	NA	CASSLSSGTSVTDTQYF
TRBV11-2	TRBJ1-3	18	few	CASSFQARGRGSGNTIYF
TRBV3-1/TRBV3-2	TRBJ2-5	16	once	CASSHLLATGEETQYF
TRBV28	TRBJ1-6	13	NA	CASSFPERAPLHF
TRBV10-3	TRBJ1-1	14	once	CAISPGQGNTEAFF
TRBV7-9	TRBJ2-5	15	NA	CASSPQGGARETQYF
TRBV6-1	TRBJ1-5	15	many	CASSEALLRGEPQHF
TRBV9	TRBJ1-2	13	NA	CASSLTGGDGYTF
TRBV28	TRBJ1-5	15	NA	CASSPSGQGYQPQHF
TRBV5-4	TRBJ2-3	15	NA	CASSPGVLAEDTQYF
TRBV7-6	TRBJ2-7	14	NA	CASSLETGSYEQYF
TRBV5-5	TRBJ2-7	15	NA	CASSYTGTGTYEQYF
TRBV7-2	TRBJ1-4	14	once	CASSLDHGGEKLFF
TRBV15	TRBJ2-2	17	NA	CATSRDRGQGGDGELFF
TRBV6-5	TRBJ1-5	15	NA	CASRLEQGIDQPQHF
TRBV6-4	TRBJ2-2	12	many	CASGTDTGELFF
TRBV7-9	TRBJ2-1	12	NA	CASSQTGDEQFF